This passage covers 14 T cell receptor beta chains from one sample sequenced in a study of OX40 agonist ivuxolimab in advanced cancers. The repertoire was sequenced with immunoSEQ multiplex PCR; TCRdb's copy has only in-frame clones and lacks some. The sample lists 13,000 to 15,000 clones, about three quarters occurring once. The material was CD4+ or CD8+ T cells sorted from blood, obtained in a trial of the OX40 agonist ivuxolimab. Source of these receptors: an adult with an advanced solid tumor such as melanoma, head and neck, liver or kidney cancer.

The chain couples TRBV9 to TRBJ2-2; 10 bases are shared with TRBD2. Germline V gene data show CDR1 as SGDLS and CDR2 as YYNGEE. The CDR3 sequence is 16 residues long. The J segment lost 6 bases and the V segment lost 4 bases, leaving 9 bases of the junction unmatched. CDR3 in DNA: TGTGCCAGCAGCCTCAGGGTAGCGGGGGGTCCCGGGGAGCTGTTTTTT. Translating gives CASSLRVAGGPGELFF.

The chain combines TRBV4-2 with TRBJ2-2, with D perhaps TRBD2 (6 bases). This CDR3 is built from 17 residues. V gave up 2 bases and J gave up 1 base, with 14 bases separating them. The germline CDR1 and CDR2 sequences are LGHNA and YNFKEQ. The DNA of the CDR3 is TGTGCCAGCAGCCAAAGGACGGACTACCAGAACACCGGGGAGCTGTTTTTT. This encodes CASSQRTDYQNTGELFF.

Here the CDR3 reads CASSYAYEQFF. In DNA form, the CDR3 reads TGTGCCAGCAGTTACGCCTATGAGCAGTTCTTC. The rearrangement links TRBV6-5 to TRBJ2-1; D is undetermined. CDR1 is MNHEY and CDR2 is SVGAGI in the germline V gene. Trimming took off 2 bases at V and 8 bases at J, with 4 bases between the two ends. This CDR3 spans 11 amino acids.

This clone was seen more than once but under ten times. The chain is built from TRBV5-4 and TRBJ2-1; 11 bases line up with TRBD2. The germline V gene encodes CDR1 SGHNT and CDR2 YYREEE (reference sequence). Trimming cost V 1 base and J 8 bases; bases outside gene matches: 5. The CDR3 is 15 amino acids. CDR3 sequence: CASSLRSGGEDEQFF. The DNA for the CDR3 is TGTGCCAGCAGCTTGCGTAGCGGGGGGGAGGATGAGCAGTTCTTC.

The chain carries TRBV19 and TRBJ1-1; TRBD1 matches at 7 bases. With 10 bases clipped from V and 3 bases from J, the junction kept 5 bases outside the gene matches. Germline CDR1 LNHDA, CDR2 SQIVND (reference sequence). This CDR3 comprises 12 residues. CDR3 in amino acids: CATATGYTEAFF. In DNA form, the CDR3 reads TGTGCCACCGCGACAGGGTACACTGAAGCTTTCTTT.

This clone was seen a few times. This rearrangement joins TRBV7-9 to TRBJ2-1, with 8 bases identical to TRBD2. Per the germline V gene, CDR1 is SEHNR and CDR2 is FQNEAQ (reference sequence). V lost 1 base to trimming and J lost 2 bases; unmatched junction nucleotides: 1. The CDR3 loop spans 15 amino acids. The CDR3: CASSLGGGTYNEQFF. The CDR3, as DNA: TGTGCCAGCAGCTTAGGCGGGGGGACCTACAATGAGCAGTTCTTC.

The rearrangement links TRBV11-1 to TRBJ2-2; maybe TRBD2 (5 bases). This CDR3 has 14 amino acids. The ends were cut back, 4 bases at V and 1 base at J, with 7 bases in the middle. CDR1 and CDR2 from the germline V gene are SGHAT and FQDESV (reference sequence). The CDR3 region is CASSYRGNTGELFF. CDR3 nucleotide sequence: TGTGCCAGCAGCTACCGGGGGAACACCGGGGAGCTGTTTTTT.

This clone ranks as medium-sized (0.01 to 0.1%). The chain is built from TRBV4-2 and TRBJ1-4; 8 bases align to TRBD1. CDR3 length: 14 residues. The J segment lost 7 bases and the V segment lost 7 bases, leaving 8 bases of the junction unmatched. Germline V gene data show CDR1 as LGHNA and CDR2 as YNFKEQ. The CDR3 region has the DNA TGTGCCAGCAAGCTTGACAGGGGTGGTGAAAAACTGTTTTTT. This codes for CASKLDRGGEKLFF.

This clone has just a few counts. V and J are TRBV9 and TRBJ1-2; 8 bases fit TRBD1. The CDR3 runs 13 residues. CDR1 is SGDLS and CDR2 is YYNGEE in the germline V gene. The V and J ends lost 4 bases and 8 bases, in that order; junction bases with no gene match: 7. In DNA form, the CDR3 reads TGTGCCAGCAGCCCCGACAGGGGATGGGGCTACACCTTC. It translates to CASSPDRGWGYTF.

The chain has TRBV5-6 and TRBJ2-7, with D possibly TRBD1 on 6 matching bases. CDR1 is SGHDT and CDR2 is YYEEEE in the germline V gene. Deletions cut 5 bases from V and 2 bases from J, with 11 bases between. This CDR3 spans 13 amino acids. CDR3 sequence reads: CASSPGQTYEQYF. The CDR3 region has the DNA TGTGCCAGCAGTCCCGGACAGACCTACGAGCAGTACTTC.

This sequence joins TRBV9 and TRBJ1-1; D unresolved. This CDR3 comprises 13 residues. Germline CDR1 SGDLS, CDR2 YYNGEE. V gave up 0 bases and J gave up 2 bases, with 5 bases separating them. In DNA, the CDR3 is TGTGCCAGCAGCGTAGAAGATAACACTGAAGCTTTCTTT. It codes for CASSVEDNTEAFF.

The genes are TRBV7-9 and TRBJ1-3; D not resolved. Trimming pared 7 bases from V and 5 bases from J, leaving 6 bases between. The CDR3 spans 11 residues. Germline V lookup: CDR1 SEHNR, CDR2 FQNEAQ (reference sequence). This CDR3 reads CASNPRNTIYF. CDR3 coding DNA: TGTGCCAGCAACCCCAGAAACACCATATATTTT.

V is TRBV29-1 and J is TRBJ2-3; 9 nucleotides agree with TRBD1. Looked up from germline, CDR1 is SQVTM and CDR2 is ANQGSEA. V was clipped by 7 bases and J by 2 bases; unmatched bases: 7. This CDR3 comprises 14 residues. The CDR3: CSAEGQGFTDTQYF. DNA for the CDR3: TGCAGCGCCGAAGGACAGGGGTTCACAGATACGCAGTATTTT.

This clone was seen only a few times. V and J are TRBV2 and TRBJ1-4, with D tentatively TRBD1 (6 bases). V was clipped by 7 bases and J by 8 bases, with 20 bases between them. The germline V gene has CDR1 SNHLY and CDR2 FYNNEI. The CDR3 length is 15 residues. CDR3 protein: CASTSRGGRGEKLFF. Here the CDR3 DNA reads TGTGCCAGCACCTCCCGAGGGGGGAGGGGCGAAAAACTGTTTTTT. Full variable domain (remainder filled in from reference TRBV2 and TRBJ1-4): EPEVTQTPSHQVTQMGQEVILRCVPISNHLYFYWYRQILGQKVEFLVSFYNNEISEKSEIFDDQFSVERPDGSNFTLKIRSTKLEDSAMYFCASTSRGGRGEKLFFGSGTQLSVL.